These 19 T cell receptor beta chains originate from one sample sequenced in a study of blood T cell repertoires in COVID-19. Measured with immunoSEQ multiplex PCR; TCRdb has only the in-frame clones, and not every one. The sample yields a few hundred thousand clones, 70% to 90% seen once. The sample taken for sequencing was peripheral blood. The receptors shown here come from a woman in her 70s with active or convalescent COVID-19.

The DNA of the CDR3 is TGTGCCAGCAGCCAAGTAACCTACGGGGGCTACACCTTC. Encoded protein: CASSQVTYGGYTF. This chain uses TRBV14 with TRBJ1-2; D unclear. V lost 1 base, J lost 8 bases, and 11 bases lay in between. Germline V gives CDR1 SGHDN, CDR2 FVKESK. The CDR3 is made up of 13 amino acids. Based on the CDR3 plus reference TRBV14 and TRBJ1-2, the full variable domain is EAGVTQFPSHSVIEKGQTVTLRCDPISGHDNLYWYRRVMGKEIKFLLHFVKESKQDESGMPNNRFLAERTGGTYSTLKVQPAELEDSGVYFCASSQVTYGGYTFGSGTRLTVV.

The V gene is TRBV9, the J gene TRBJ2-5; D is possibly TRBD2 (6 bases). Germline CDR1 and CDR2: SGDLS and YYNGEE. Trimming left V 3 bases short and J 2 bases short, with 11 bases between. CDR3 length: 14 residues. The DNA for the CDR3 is TGTGCCAGCAGCGCCAATAGCGGACAAGAGACCCAGTACTTC. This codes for CASSANSGQETQYF.

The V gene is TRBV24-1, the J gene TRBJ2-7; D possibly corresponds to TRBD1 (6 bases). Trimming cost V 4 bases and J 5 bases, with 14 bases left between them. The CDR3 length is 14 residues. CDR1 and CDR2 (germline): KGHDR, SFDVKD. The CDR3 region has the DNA TGTGCCACCAGTGAAAGGGGGATCCGCGACGAGCAGTACTTC. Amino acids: CATSERGIRDEQYF.

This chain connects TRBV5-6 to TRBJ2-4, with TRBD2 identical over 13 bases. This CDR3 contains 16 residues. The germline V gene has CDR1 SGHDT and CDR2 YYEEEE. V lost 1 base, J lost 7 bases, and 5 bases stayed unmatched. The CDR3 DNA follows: TGTGCCAGCAGCTTGACGTCACTAGCGGGGGGGAACATTCAGTACTTC. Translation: CASSLTSLAGGNIQYF.

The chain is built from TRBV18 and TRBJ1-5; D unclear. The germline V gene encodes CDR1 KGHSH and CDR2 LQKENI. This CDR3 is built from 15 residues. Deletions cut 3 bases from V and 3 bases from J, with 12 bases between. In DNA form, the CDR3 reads TGTGCCAGCTCACCGATGGAAGGACTCAATCAGCCCCAGCATTTT. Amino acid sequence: CASSPMEGLNQPQHF. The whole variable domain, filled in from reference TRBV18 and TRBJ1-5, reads NAGVMQNPRHLVRRRGQEARLRCSPMKGHSHVYWYRQLPEEGLKFMVYLQKENIIDESGMPKERFSAEFPKEGPSILRIQQVVRGDSAAYFCASSPMEGLNQPQHFGDGTRLSIL.

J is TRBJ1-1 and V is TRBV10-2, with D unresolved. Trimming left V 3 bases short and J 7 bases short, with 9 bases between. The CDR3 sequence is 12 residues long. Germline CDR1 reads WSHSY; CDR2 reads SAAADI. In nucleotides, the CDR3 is TGCGCCAGCAGTGAATTACTGAATGAAGCTTTCTTT. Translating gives CASSELLNEAFF.

The CDR3 nucleotides read TGTGCCATCAGTGAATATCGTGGTCGGACAGGGAATCAGCCCCAGCATTTT. Translating it yields CAISEYRGRTGNQPQHF. The V call is TRBV10-3, the J call TRBJ1-5, with TRBD1 matching over 8 bases. Germline V CDR1 and CDR2: ENHRY, SYGVKD. The CDR3 consists of 17 residues. The V and J ends lost 3 bases and 4 bases, in that order; junction bases with no gene match: 11.

This chain's CDR3 is CASSFPGQGDEKLFF. Here the CDR3 DNA reads TGTGCCAGCAGTTTCCCGGGACAGGGAGATGAAAAACTGTTTTTT. The chain is built from TRBV6-6 and TRBJ1-4, with 9 bases fitting TRBD1. CDR1 and CDR2 from the germline V gene are MNHNY and SVGAGI (reference sequence). This CDR3 region has 15 residues. J was trimmed by 6 bases and V by 4 bases; bases with no gene match: 6.

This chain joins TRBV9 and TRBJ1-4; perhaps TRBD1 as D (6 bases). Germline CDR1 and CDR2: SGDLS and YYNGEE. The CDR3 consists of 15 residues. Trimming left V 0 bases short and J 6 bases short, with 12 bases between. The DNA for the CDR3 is TGTGCCAGCAGCGTAGATGCCACAGGGTATGAAAAACTGTTTTTT. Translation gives CASSVDATGYEKLFF.

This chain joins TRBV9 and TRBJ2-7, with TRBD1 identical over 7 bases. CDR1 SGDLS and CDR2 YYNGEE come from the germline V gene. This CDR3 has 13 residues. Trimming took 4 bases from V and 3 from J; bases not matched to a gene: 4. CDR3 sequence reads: CASSPGTVYEQYF. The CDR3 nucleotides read TGTGCCAGCAGCCCGGGGACAGTCTACGAGCAGTACTTC.

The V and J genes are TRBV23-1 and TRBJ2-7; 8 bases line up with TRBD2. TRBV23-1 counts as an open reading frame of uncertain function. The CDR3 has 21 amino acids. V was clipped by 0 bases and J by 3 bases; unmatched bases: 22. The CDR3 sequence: CASSQSGRPGRGALRVYEQYF. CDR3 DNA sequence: TGCGCCAGCAGTCAATCCGGGCGTCCCGGGCGGGGGGCCCTCAGGGTCTACGAGCAGTACTTC.

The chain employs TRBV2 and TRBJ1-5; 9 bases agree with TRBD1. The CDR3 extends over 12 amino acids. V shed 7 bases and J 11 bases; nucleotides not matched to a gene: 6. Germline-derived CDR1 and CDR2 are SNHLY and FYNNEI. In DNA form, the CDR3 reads TGTGCCAGCATGACAGGGGGTTTGTCCCAGCATTTT. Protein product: CASMTGGLSQHF.

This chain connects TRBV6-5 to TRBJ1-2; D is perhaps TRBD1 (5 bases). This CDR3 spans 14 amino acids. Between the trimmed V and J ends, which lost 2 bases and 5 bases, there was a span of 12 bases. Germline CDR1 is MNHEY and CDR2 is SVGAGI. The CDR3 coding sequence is TGTGCCAGCAGTTACGCCTTGGGGGGGTATGGCTACACCTTC. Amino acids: CASSYALGGYGYTF.

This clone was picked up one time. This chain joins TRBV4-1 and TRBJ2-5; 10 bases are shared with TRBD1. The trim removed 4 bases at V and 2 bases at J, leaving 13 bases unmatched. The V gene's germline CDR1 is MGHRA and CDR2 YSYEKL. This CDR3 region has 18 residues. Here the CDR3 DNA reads TGCGCCAGCAGCCCCTTCCCCCCGGGACAGGGGTTTCAAGAGACCCAGTACTTC. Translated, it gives CASSPFPPGQGFQETQYF.

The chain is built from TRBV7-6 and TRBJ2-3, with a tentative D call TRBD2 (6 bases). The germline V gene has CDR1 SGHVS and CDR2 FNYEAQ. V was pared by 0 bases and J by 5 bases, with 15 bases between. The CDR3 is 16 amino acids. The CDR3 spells CASSLARTSKKDTQYF. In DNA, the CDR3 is TGTGCCAGCAGCTTAGCGCGTACTAGCAAAAAAGATACGCAGTATTTT.

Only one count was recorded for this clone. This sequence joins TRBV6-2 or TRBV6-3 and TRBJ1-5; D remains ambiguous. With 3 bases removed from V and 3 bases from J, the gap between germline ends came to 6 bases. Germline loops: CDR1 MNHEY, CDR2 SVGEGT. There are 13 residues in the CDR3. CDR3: CASSYGLNQPQHF. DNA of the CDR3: TGTGCCAGCAGTTATGGCCTCAATCAGCCCCAGCATTTT.

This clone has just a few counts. This CDR3 is CASSPPEGPTGYTF. DNA of the CDR3: TGTGCCAGCTCACCACCGGAGGGGCCAACTGGCTACACCTTC. This chain joins TRBV18 and TRBJ1-2, with a possible D match to TRBD1 (5 bases). The V end was cut by 0 bases, the J end by 7 bases, with 12 bases between. Germline assignment: CDR1 KGHSH and CDR2 LQKENI. The CDR3 contains 14 residues.

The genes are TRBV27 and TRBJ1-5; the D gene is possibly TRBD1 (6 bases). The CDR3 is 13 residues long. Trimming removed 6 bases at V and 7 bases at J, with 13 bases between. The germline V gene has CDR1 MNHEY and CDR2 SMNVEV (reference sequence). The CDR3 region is CASRHRAWQPQHF. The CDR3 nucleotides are TGTGCCAGCAGACACAGGGCGTGGCAGCCCCAGCATTTT.

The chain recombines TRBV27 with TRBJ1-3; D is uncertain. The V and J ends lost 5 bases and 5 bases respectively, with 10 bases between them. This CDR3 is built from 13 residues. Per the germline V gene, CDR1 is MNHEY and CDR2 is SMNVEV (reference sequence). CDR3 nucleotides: TGTGCCAGCAGTGCGGGCGGCCGAAACACCATATATTTT. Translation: CASSAGGRNTIYF.